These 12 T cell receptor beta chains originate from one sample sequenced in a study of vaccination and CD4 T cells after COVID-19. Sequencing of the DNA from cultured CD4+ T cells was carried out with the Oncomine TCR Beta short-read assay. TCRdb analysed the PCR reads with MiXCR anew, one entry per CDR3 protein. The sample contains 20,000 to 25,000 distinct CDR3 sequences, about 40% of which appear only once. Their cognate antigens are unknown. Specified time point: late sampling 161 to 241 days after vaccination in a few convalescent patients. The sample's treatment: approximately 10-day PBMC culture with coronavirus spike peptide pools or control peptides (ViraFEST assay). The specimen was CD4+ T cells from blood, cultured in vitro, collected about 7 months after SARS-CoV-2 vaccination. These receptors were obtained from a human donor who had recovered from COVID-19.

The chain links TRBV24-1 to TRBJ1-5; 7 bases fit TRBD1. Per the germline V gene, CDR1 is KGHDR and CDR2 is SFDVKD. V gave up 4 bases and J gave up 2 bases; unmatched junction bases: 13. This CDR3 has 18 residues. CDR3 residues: CATSEPSNDRDRNQPQHF. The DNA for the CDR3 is TGTGCCACCAGTGAGCCAAGCAATGACAGGGATCGCAATCAGCCCCAGCATTTT.

In nucleotides, the CDR3 is TGTGCCAGCAGCTCGGGACAGCGATCTTGGGAGACCCAGTACTTC. Amino acids: CASSSGQRSWETQYF. The gene calls are TRBV7-9 and TRBJ2-5; 7 bases align to TRBD1. This CDR3 has 15 amino acids. Germline loops: CDR1 SEHNR, CDR2 FQNEAQ (reference sequence). The V and J ends lost 4 bases and 5 bases, in that order; junction bases with no gene match: 10. Based on the CDR3 plus reference TRBV7-9 and TRBJ2-5, the full variable domain is DTGVSQNPRHKITKRGQNVTFRCDPISEHNRLYWYRQTLGQGPEFLTYFQNEAQLEKSRLLSDRFSAERPKGSFSTLEIQRTEQGDSAMYLCASSSGQRSWETQYFGPGTRLLVL.

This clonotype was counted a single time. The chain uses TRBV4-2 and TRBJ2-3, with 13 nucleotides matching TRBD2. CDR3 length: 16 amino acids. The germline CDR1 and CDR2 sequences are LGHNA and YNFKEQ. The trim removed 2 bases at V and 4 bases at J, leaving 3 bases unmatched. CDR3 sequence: CASSQKLAGGPDTQYF. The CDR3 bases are TGTGCCAGCAGCCAAAAACTAGCGGGAGGGCCAGATACGCAGTATTTT.

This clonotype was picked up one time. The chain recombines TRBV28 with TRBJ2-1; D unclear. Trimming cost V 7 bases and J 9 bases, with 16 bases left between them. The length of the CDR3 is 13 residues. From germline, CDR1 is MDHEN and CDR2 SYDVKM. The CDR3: CASKGVSKGEQFF. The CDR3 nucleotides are TGTGCCAGCAAAGGAGTTTCTAAGGGTGAGCAGTTCTTC. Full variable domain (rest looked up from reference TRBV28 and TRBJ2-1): DVKVTQSSRYLVKRTGEKVFLECVQDMDHENMFWYRQDPGLGLRLIYFSYDVKMKEKGDIPEGYSVSREKKERFSLILESASTNQTSMYLCASKGVSKGEQFFGPGTRLTVL.

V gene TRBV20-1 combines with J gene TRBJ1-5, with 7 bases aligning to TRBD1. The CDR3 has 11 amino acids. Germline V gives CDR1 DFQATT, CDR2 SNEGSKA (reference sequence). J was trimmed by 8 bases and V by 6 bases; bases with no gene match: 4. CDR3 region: CSARGVEPQHF. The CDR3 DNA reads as TGCAGTGCCAGGGGGGTTGAGCCCCAGCATTTT.

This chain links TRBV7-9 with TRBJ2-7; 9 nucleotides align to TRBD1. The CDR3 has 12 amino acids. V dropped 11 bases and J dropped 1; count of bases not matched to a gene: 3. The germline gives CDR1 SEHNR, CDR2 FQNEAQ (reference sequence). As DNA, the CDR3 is TGTGCCTCGGGACAGGGTTCCTACGAGCAGTACTTC. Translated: CASGQGSYEQYF.

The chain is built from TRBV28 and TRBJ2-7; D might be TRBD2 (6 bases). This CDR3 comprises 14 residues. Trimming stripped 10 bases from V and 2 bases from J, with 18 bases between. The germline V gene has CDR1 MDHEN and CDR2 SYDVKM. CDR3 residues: CATDSGTATYEQYF. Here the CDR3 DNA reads TGTGCCACCGACTCCGGGACTGCCACCTACGAGCAGTACTTC.

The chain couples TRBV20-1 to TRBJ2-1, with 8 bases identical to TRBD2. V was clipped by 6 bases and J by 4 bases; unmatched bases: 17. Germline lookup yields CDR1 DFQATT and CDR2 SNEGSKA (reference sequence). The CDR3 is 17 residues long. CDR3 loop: CSAEGGIHAGGYNEQFF. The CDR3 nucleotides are TGCAGTGCAGAGGGCGGGATCCACGCGGGGGGATACAATGAGCAGTTCTTC.

The CDR3 region is CSARDNYEQYF. CDR3 in DNA: TGCAGTGCTCGGGACAACTACGAGCAGTACTTC. This chain joins TRBV20-1 and TRBJ2-7; a possible D gene is TRBD1 (6 bases). The CDR3 length is 11 residues. Germline CDR1 DFQATT, CDR2 SNEGSKA (reference sequence). Deletions cut 5 bases from V and 3 bases from J, with 8 bases between.

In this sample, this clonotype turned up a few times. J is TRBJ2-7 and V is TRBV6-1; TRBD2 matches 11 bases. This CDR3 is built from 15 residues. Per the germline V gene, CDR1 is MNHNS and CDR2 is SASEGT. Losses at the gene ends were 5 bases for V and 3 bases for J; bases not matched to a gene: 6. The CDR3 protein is CASSPRLAGSYEQYF. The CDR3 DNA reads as TGTGCCAGCAGTCCGAGACTAGCGGGGAGCTACGAGCAGTACTTC.

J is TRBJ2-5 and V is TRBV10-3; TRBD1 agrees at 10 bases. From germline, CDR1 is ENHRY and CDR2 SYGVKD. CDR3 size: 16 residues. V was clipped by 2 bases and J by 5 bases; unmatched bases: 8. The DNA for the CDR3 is TGTGCCATCAGTGAGAGGAGGACAGGGGGAAGGGAGACCCAGTACTTC. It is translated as CAISERRTGGRETQYF.

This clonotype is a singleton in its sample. Written as DNA, the CDR3 is TGTGCCAGCAGCTTAGGGACAGGGGTAAACATTCAGTACTTC. It yields the protein CASSLGTGVNIQYF. This chain joins TRBV7-6 and TRBJ2-4, with 9 bases fitting TRBD1. The length of the CDR3 is 14 residues. Germline CDR1 and CDR2: SGHVS and FNYEAQ. J gave up 6 bases and V 1 base, and 1 base lay outside the gene matches.